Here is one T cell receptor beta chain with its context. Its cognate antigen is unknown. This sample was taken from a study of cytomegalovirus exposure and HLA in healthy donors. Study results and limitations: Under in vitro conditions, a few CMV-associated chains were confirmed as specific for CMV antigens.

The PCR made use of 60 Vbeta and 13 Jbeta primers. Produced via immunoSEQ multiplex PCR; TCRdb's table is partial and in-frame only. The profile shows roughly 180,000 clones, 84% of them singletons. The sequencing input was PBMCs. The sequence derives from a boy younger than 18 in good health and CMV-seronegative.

As DNA, the CDR3 is TGTGCCAGTAGTATCCAGGGACAGGCCTTCACTGAAGCTTTCTTT. Translating gives CASSIQGQAFTEAFF. V and J are TRBV19 and TRBJ1-1; 8 nucleotides line up with TRBD1. Germline CDR1 reads LNHDA; CDR2 reads SQIVND (reference sequence). The V and J ends lost 3 bases and 4 bases, in that order; junction bases with no gene match: 7. The CDR3 runs 15 residues. Together with reference TRBV19 and TRBJ1-1, the CDR3 gives the full variable domain: DGGITQSPKYLFRKEGQNVTLSCEQNLNHDAMYWYRQDPGQGLRLIYYSQIVNDFQKGDIAEGYSVSREKKESFPLTVTSAQKNPTAFYLCASSIQGQAFTEAFFGQGTRLTVV.